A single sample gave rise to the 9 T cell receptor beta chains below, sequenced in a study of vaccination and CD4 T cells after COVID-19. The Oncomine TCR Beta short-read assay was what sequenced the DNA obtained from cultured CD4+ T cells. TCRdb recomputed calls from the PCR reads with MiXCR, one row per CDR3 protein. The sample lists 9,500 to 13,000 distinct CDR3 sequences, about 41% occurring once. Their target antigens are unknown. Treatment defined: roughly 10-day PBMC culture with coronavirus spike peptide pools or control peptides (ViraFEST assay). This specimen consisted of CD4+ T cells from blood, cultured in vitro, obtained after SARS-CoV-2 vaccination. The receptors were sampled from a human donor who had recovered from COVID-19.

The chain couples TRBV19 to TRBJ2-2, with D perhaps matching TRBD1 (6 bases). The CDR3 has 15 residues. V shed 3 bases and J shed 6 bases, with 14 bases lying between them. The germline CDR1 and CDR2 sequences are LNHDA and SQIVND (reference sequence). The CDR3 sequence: CASSMSRGWAGELFF. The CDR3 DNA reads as TGTGCCAGTAGTATGAGTAGGGGGTGGGCCGGGGAGCTGTTTTTT.

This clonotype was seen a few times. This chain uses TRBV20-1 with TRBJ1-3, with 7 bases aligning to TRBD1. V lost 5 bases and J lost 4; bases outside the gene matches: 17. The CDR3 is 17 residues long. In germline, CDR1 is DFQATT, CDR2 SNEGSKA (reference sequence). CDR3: CSAGRRMTGLIGNTIYF. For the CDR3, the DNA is TGCAGTGCTGGGAGGCGTATGACAGGGTTGATCGGAAACACCATATATTTT.

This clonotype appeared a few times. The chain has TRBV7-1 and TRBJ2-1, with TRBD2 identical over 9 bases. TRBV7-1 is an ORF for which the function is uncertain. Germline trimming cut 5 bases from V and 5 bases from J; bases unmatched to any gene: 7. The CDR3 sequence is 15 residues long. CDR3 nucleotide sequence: TGTGCCAGCAGCCCCGGGACTAGCAGCCACAATGAGCAGTTCTTC. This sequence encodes CASSPGTSSHNEQFF.

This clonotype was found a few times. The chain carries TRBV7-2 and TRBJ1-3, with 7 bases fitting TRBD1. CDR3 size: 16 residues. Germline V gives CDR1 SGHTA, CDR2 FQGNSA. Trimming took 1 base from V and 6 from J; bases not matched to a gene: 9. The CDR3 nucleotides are TGTGCCAGCAGCTTAGTTCCGACAGGGTATTCAAACACCATATATTTT. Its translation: CASSLVPTGYSNTIYF.

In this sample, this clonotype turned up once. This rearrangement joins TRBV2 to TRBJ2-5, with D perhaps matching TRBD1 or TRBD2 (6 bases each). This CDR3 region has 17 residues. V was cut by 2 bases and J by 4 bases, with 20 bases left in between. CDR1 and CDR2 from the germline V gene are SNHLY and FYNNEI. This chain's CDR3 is CASSEFGSGEESETQYF. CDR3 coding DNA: TGTGCCAGCAGTGAATTTGGGTCAGGGGAGGAATCAGAGACCCAGTACTTC. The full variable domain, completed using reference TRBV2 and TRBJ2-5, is EPEVTQTPSHQVTQMGQEVILRCVPISNHLYFYWYRQILGQKVEFLVSFYNNEISEKSEIFDDQFSVERPDGSNFTLKIRSTKLEDSAMYFCASSEFGSGEESETQYFGPGTRLLVL.

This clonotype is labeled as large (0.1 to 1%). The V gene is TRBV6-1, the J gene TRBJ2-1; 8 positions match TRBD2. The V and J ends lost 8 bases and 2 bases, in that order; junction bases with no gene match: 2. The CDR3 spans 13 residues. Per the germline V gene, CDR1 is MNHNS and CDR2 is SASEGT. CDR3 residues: CASGRGAYNEQFF. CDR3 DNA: TGTGCCAGCGGGCGGGGGGCCTACAATGAGCAGTTCTTC.

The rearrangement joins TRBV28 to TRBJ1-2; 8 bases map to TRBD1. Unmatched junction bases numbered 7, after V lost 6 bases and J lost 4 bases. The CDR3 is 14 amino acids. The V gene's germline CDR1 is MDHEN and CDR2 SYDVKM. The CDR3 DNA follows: TGTGCCAGCAGCCTTCGGACAGGGAGCTATGGCTACACCTTC. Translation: CASSLRTGSYGYTF.

CDR3 DNA: TGTGCCAGCACCGACACGATGGCCGGGGGAGAGCAGTTCTTC. As protein: CASTDTMAGGEQFF. The rearrangement uses TRBV6-2 or TRBV6-3 and TRBJ2-1; TRBD2 might be the D (6 bases). Germline assignment: CDR1 MNHEY and CDR2 SVGEGT. V lost 7 bases to trimming and J lost 10 bases, with 20 bases between them. This CDR3 contains 14 residues.

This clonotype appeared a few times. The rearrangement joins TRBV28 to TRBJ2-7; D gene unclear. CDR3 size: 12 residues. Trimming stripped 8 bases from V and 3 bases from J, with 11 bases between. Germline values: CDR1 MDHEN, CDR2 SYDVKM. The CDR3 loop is CASGLGYYEQYF. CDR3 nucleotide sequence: TGTGCCAGCGGGTTGGGGTACTACGAGCAGTACTTC. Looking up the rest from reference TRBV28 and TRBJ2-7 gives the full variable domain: DVKVTQSSRYLVKRTGEKVFLECVQDMDHENMFWYRQDPGLGLRLIYFSYDVKMKEKGDIPEGYSVSREKKERFSLILESASTNQTSMYLCASGLGYYEQYFGPGTRLTVT.